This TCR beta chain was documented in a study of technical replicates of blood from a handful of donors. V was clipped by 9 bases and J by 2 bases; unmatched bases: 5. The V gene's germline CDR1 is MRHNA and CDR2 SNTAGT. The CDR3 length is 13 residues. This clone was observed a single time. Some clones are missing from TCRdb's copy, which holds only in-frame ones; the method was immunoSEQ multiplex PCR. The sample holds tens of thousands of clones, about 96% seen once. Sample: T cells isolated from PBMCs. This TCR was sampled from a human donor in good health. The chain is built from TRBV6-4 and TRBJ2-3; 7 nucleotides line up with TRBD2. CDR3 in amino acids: CARTKRDTDTQYF. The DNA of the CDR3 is TGTGCCAGGACTAAGCGGGACACAGATACGCAGTATTTT.